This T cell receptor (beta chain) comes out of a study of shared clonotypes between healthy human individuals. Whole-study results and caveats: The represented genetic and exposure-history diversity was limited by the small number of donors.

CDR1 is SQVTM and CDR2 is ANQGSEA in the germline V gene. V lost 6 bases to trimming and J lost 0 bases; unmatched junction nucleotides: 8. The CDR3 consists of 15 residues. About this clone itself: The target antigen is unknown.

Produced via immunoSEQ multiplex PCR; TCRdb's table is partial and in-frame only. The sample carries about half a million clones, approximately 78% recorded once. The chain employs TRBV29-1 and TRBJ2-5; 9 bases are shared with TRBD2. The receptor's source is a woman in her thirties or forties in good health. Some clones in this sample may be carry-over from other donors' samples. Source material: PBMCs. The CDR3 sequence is CSVAGTSKYQETQYF. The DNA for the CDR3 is TGCAGCGTCGCCGGGACTAGCAAGTACCAAGAGACCCAGTACTTC.